This T cell receptor (beta chain) was found in a study of cytomegalovirus exposure and HLA in healthy donors. Trimming shortened V by 6 bases and J by 5 bases, and 16 bases separated the two germline ends. The CDR3 sequence is 14 residues long. Germline CDR1 reads MNHEY; CDR2 reads SVGAGI. Note on this clone: The target antigen is unknown.

The PCR made use of 60 Vbeta and 13 Jbeta primers. Sequencing used immunoSEQ multiplex PCR; TCRdb keeps in-frame clones, though not all of them. The table lists 200,000 to 250,000 clones, roughly 80% of them singletons. Study outcomes and limitations: From TCR beta sequences, most subjects' HLA-A and HLA-B alleles were reportedly predicted accurately. A later look showed TCR association rates differing by HLA locus, highest for DRB1 and lowest for HLA-C. Compared with the roughly 670-donor mean, an Asian-associated ancestry cluster reportedly had fewer N-insertions, according to a later analysis. For most TCR sequences rarity was the rule, although some public TCRs occurred in many donors.

V is TRBV6-5 and J is TRBJ1-1; tentative D call: TRBD1 (5 bases). This TCR came from a woman aged 35 to 49 in good health and CMV-seropositive. Material for sequencing was PBMCs. The CDR3 here is CASSPGFRGTEAFF. CDR3 sequence (DNA): TGTGCCAGCAGCCCAGGGTTTCGTGGGACTGAAGCTTTCTTT.